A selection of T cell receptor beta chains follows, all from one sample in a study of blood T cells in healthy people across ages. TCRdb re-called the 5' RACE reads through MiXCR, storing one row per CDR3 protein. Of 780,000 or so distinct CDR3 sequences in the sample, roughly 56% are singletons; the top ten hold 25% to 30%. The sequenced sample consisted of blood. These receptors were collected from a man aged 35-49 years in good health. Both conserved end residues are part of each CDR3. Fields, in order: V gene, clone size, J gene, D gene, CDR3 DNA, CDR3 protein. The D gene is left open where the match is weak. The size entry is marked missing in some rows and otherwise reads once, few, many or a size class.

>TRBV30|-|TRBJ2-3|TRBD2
TGTGCCTGGTTAGCGGGGGGATCTGGAGATACGCAGTATTTT
CAWLAGGSGDTQYF
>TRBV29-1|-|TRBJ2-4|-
TGCAGCGTGGCGTATTGGGAAGGGAAAAACATTCAGTACTTC
CSVAYWEGKNIQYF
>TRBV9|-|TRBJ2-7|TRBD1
TGTGCCAGCAGCCCATCGACAGGGGACTCCTACGAGCAGTACTTC
CASSPSTGDSYEQYF
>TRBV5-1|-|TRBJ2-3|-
TGCGCCAGCAGCCAGATGGAGGGCGGCACAGATACGCAGTATTTT
CASSQMEGGTDTQYF
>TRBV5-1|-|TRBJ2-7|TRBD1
TGCGCCAGCACGCCTGACAGGGTCGACGAGCAGTACTTC
CASTPDRVDEQYF
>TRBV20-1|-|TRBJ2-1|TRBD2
TGCAGTGCTAGCGGGGGGGCCAATAATGAGCAGTTCTTC
CSASGGANNEQFF
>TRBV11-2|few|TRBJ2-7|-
TGTGCCAGCAGCTCCACCGGTGGACCGAACTACGAGCAGTACTTC
CASSSTGGPNYEQYF
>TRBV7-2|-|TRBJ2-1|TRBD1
TGTGCCAGCAGCCCCCGGGACAGTGCGAATGAGCAGTTCTTC
CASSPRDSANEQFF
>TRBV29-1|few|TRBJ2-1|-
TGCAGCGTTGGTTCCGGGGGGCGGGATGAGCAGTTCTTC
CSVGSGGRDEQFF
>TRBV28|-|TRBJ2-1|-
TGTGCCAGCAGTTTAAACAGGGTTGGTGAGCAGTTCTTC
CASSLNRVGEQFF
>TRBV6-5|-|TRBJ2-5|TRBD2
TGTGCCAGCAGCCCTCTAGCGGGGCACCAAGAGACCCAGTACTTC
CASSPLAGHQETQYF
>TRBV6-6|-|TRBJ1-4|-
TGTGCCAGCAGTTCCAGAGCAACTAATGAAAAACTGTTTTTT
CASSSRATNEKLFF
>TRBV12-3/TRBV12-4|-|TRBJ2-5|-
TGTGCCGGCAGTTTAGCGCGCGGTGTGTACGAGGGAGAGACCCAGTACTTC
CAGSLARGVYEGETQYF
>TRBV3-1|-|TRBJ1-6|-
TGTGCCAGCAGCCAAGGACGGGGATATAATTCACCCCTCCACTTT
CASSQGRGYNSPLHF
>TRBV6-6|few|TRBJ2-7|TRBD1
TGTGCCAGCAGCTACCAGGGACAGCCTATGTACGAGCAGTACTTC
CASSYQGQPMYEQYF
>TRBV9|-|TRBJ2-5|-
TGTGCCAGCAGCGTAGCTCCGGCCCGGGGTGAGACCCAGTACTTC
CASSVAPARGETQYF
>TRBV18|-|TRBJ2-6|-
TGTGCCAGCTCACCACCGCGCGGAGCCTCTGGGGCCAACGTCCTGACTTTC
CASSPPRGASGANVLTF
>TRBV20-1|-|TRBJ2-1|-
TGCAGTGCTAGGGCCCCAGGTGGGATTGAAAATGAGCAGTTCTTC
CSARAPGGIENEQFF
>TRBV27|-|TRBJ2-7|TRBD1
TGTGCCAGCAGTGAGGGACAGGGGTTTGCCTACGAGCAGTACTTC
CASSEGQGFAYEQYF
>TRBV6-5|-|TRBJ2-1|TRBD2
TGTGCCAGCAGTTACTCGGGACTAGCGGGACCTCCAACGGATGAGCAGTTCTTC
CASSYSGLAGPPTDEQFF
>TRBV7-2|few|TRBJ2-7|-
TGTGCCAGCAGCTTAGTCTGGGGGCAGAGCTACGAGCAGTACTTC
CASSLVWGQSYEQYF
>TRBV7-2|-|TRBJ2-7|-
TGTGCCAGCAGCCTCGACTTGACCGAGCAGTACTTC
CASSLDLTEQYF
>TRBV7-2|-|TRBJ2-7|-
TGTGCCTGCAGCTTACCCCCAAACGAGCAGTACTTC
CACSLPPNEQYF
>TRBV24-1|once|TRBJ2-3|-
TGTGCCACCAGGGCTGGGGGGTCTAACACAGATACGCAGTATTTT
CATRAGGSNTDTQYF
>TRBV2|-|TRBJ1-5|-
TGTGCCAGCAGTGCCAGGGTGGGCAATCGGCCCCAGCATTTT
CASSARVGNRPQHF
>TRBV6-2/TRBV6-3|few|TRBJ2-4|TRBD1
TGTGCCAGCAGCAGGACAGGGAACCTAGCCAAAAACATTCAGTACTTC
CASSRTGNLAKNIQYF
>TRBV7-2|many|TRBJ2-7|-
TGTGCCAGCAGCTCCAGTACAGGCTTCGAGCAGTACTTC
CASSSSTGFEQYF
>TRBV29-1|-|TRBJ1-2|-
TGCAGCGTTGGGGAGTTGTATGGCTACACCTTC
CSVGELYGYTF
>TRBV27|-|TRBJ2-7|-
TGTGCCAGTAGTTTCACCGGGAGCCTCGGGGAGCAGTACTTC
CASSFTGSLGEQYF
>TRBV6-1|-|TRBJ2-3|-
TGTGCCAGCCGTATGTCTAGTTGGGTGGTTTCTGTGGGCACAGATACGCAGTATTTT
CASRMSSWVVSVGTDTQYF
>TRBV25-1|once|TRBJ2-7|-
TGTGCCAGCAGTGCTTTACACCTCGACGAGCAGTACTTC
CASSALHLDEQYF
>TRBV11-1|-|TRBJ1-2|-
TGTGCCAGCAGCGTAGTATATAACTATGGCTACACCTTC
CASSVVYNYGYTF
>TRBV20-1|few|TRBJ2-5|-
TGCAGTGCCCGTCCACGATCGCTCCAAGAGACCCAGTACTTC
CSARPRSLQETQYF
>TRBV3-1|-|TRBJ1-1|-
TGTGCCAGCAGCCAAGGATTGTGGGCTACGGGCACTGAAGCTTTCTTT
CASSQGLWATGTEAFF
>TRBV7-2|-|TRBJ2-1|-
TGTGCCAGCAGCTTAGAGTACAGAAAGCAGTTCTTC
CASSLEYRKQFF
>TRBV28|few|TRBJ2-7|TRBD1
TGTGCCAGCAGCTACGCGACAGGGCTGAGGGAGCAGTACTTC
CASSYATGLREQYF
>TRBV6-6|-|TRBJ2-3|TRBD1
TGTGCCAGCAGTTTTCCTCTGGGACAGGGGGTCCAGGATACGCAGTATTTT
CASSFPLGQGVQDTQYF
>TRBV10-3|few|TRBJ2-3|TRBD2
TGTGCCAGTAGCGGGGGGGCTAGCACAGATACGCAGTATTTT
CASSGGASTDTQYF
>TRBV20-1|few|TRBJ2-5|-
TGCAGTGCCACTATGGGCTTTCAAGAGACCCAGTACTTC
CSATMGFQETQYF
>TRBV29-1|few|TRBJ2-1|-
TGCAGCGTTGTAAGGGGCCTTGATGAGCAGTTCTTC
CSVVRGLDEQFF
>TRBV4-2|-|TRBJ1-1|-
TGTGCCAGCAGCCAAGTATCCGCTCTGGACACTGAAGCTTTCTTT
CASSQVSALDTEAFF
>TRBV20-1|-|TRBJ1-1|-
TGCAGTGCTAGACTCTCCGGGATTTACACTGAAGCTTTCTTT
CSARLSGIYTEAFF
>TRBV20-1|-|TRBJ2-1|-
TGCAGTGCTTCCAGGGACTTTGAGCAGTTCTTC
CSASRDFEQFF
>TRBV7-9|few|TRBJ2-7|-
TGTGCCAGCAGCCCGACTGGGCAGGGCGAGCAGTACTTC
CASSPTGQGEQYF
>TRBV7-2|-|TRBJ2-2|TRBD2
TGTGCCAGCAGCTTAGCATTAGCGGGAGGTACCGGGGAGCTGTTTTTT
CASSLALAGGTGELFF
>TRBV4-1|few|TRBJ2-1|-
TGCGCCAGCAGCCAAGCACTAGTTACCTACAATGAGCAGTTCTTC
CASSQALVTYNEQFF
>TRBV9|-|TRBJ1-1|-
TGTGCCAGCAGCGTAGGGGTGGGACGGAGCACTGAAGCTTTCTTT
CASSVGVGRSTEAFF
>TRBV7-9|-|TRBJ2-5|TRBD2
TGTGCCAGCACCTTGACTAGCGGAGTCCAAGAGACCCAGTACTTC
CASTLTSGVQETQYF
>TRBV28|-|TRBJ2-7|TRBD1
TGTGCCAGCAGAAAGACAGGGGACCACAATGAGCAGTACTTC
CASRKTGDHNEQYF
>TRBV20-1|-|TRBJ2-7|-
TGCAGTGCTAGAGATCAATTCGGGGGTTCCACCTACGAGCAGTACTTC
CSARDQFGGSTYEQYF
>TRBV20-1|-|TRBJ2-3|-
TGCAGTGCTAGTGACGGCCAGGGGAGAGCAGATACGCAGTATTTT
CSASDGQGRADTQYF
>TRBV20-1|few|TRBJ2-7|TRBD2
TGCAGTGCTAGAGATCCGACTAGCGCAACCTACGAGCAGTACTTC
CSARDPTSATYEQYF
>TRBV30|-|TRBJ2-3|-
TGTGCCTGGAGTTTTGGATTGGATACGCAGTATTTT
CAWSFGLDTQYF
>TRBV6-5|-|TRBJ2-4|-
TGTGCCAGCAGATTCGACACCCTGGGGGAGCAGTACTTC
CASRFDTLGEQYF
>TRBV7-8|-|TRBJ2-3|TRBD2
TGTGCCAGCAGCTTATTTTCGGGAGGGGCCACAGATACGCAGTATTTT
CASSLFSGGATDTQYF
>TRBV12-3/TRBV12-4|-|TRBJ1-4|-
TGTGCCAGCAGTTTACCGGACAGTCGTTATGAAAAACTGTTTTTT
CASSLPDSRYEKLFF
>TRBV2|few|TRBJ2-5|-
TGTGCCAGCAGTGAGGGACCCATGTCTCGGGAGACCCAGTACTTC
CASSEGPMSRETQYF
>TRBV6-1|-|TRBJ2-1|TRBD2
TGTGCCACTGCGATAGCGGGAGGGCCGAGGGGGAATGAGCAGTTCTTC
CATAIAGGPRGNEQFF
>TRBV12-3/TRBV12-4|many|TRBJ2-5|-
TGTGCCAGCAGTTTAGCAAGCCAAGAGACCCAGTACTTC
CASSLASQETQYF